The 9 T cell receptor beta chains reported below all come from one sample, sequenced in a study of blood T cell repertoires in COVID-19. The protocol was immunoSEQ multiplex PCR, while the TCRdb copy is restricted to in-frame clones and leaves out a portion. The table includes about 270,000 clones, approximately 90% detected once. The sample comprised PBMCs or T cells enriched from blood (not recorded which). These receptors originate from a man in his forties who had been exposed to COVID-19.

This chain uses TRBV6-5 with TRBJ2-5, with 12 bases identical to TRBD2. Germline trimming cut 7 bases from V and 4 bases from J; bases unmatched to any gene: 1. This CDR3 contains 13 residues. The germline V gene has CDR1 MNHEY and CDR2 SVGAGI. DNA of the CDR3: TGTGCCAGCACGACTAGCGGGAGAGAGACCCAGTACTTC. It specifies CASTTSGRETQYF.

The V call is TRBV6-5, the J call TRBJ1-1; 7 nucleotides match TRBD1. Trimming removed 5 bases from V and 6 bases from J; junction bases left unmatched: 9. CDR3 length equals 14 residues. Germline CDR1 and CDR2: MNHEY and SVGAGI. The CDR3, as DNA: TGTGCCAGCAGTCAGGGACAGAACTACCCTGAAGCTTTCTTT. It codes for CASSQGQNYPEAFF.

The chain links TRBV9 to TRBJ2-7, with TRBD2 identical over 16 bases. This CDR3 has 16 amino acids. V shed 3 bases, J shed 3 bases, and the junction held 3 bases outside the gene matches. Germline values: CDR1 SGDLS, CDR2 YYNGEE. For the CDR3, the DNA is TGTGCCAGCAGCGGGGGACTAGCGGGAGGGATCTACGAGCAGTACTTC. It encodes CASSGGLAGGIYEQYF.

The chain joins TRBV7-9 to TRBJ2-5; TRBD2 matches at 11 bases. The CDR3 is 17 residues long. Germline CDR1 is SEHNR and CDR2 is FQNEAQ (reference sequence). V lost 2 bases to trimming and J lost 3 bases; unmatched junction nucleotides: 8. The CDR3 sequence is CASSLPLMGLAEETQYF. Here the CDR3 DNA reads TGTGCCAGCAGCTTACCGCTCATGGGACTAGCGGAAGAGACCCAGTACTTC.

CDR3 sequence reads: CASSLARDGGSYEQYF. The CDR3 DNA reads TGTGCCAGCAGCTTGGCGCGGGACGGCGGCTCCTACGAGCAGTACTTC. V and J are TRBV5-4 and TRBJ2-7, with D possibly TRBD2 on 6 matching bases. Deletions cut 0 bases from V and 0 bases from J, with 13 bases between. The CDR3 is 16 residues long. Per the germline V gene, CDR1 is SGHNT and CDR2 is YYREEE (reference sequence).

This clone was detected once. The CDR3 DNA sequence: TGTGCCAGCATCTACAGGACAGGGGGTATCGATGAGCAGTTCTTC. Protein product: CASIYRTGGIDEQFF. The genes are TRBV11-2 and TRBJ2-1; 10 positions agree with TRBD1. Germline V gives CDR1 SGHAT, CDR2 FQNNGV. V was pared by 7 bases and J by 8 bases, with 11 bases of the junction left unmatched. This CDR3 has 15 amino acids.

The chain has TRBV30 and TRBJ1-3, with 7 bases that match TRBD1. Germline CDR1 and CDR2: GTSNPN and SVGIG (reference sequence). V trimming: 3 bases; J trimming: 0 bases; junction bases outside the gene matches: 11. There are 17 residues in the CDR3. CDR3 protein: CAWRRETGVASGNTIYF. The CDR3 nucleotides read TGTGCCTGGAGGCGGGAAACAGGGGTCGCCTCTGGAAACACCATATATTTT.

The chain has TRBV6-1 and TRBJ2-3; TRBD2 agrees at 9 bases. CDR3 length equals 15 residues. Unmatched junction bases numbered 10, after V lost 2 bases and J lost 10 bases. Germline CDR1 MNHNS, CDR2 SASEGT. For the CDR3, the DNA is TGTGCCAGCAGTGAAATTCGGCTAGCGGGACATCCGCAGTATTTT. It codes for CASSEIRLAGHPQYF.

The chain links TRBV19 to TRBJ2-7; D gene ambiguous. Trimming removed 3 bases at V and 3 bases at J, with 9 bases between. This CDR3 is 13 amino acids long. The germline gives CDR1 LNHDA, CDR2 SQIVND (reference sequence). CDR3 residues: CASSIFLYYEQYF. The CDR3 DNA reads as TGTGCCAGTAGTATTTTCCTATACTACGAGCAGTACTTC. Full variable domain (outside the CDR3, taken from reference TRBV19 and TRBJ2-7): DGGITQSPKYLFRKEGQNVTLSCEQNLNHDAMYWYRQDPGQGLRLIYYSQIVNDFQKGDIAEGYSVSREKKESFPLTVTSAQKNPTAFYLCASSIFLYYEQYFGPGTRLTVT.